Sequencing of this TCR beta chain was carried out in a study of Ad26.COV2.S vaccination and SARS-CoV-2 variants. Background on the study: In the study, Ad26.COV2.S was injected intramuscularly once, or twice 56 days apart.

TCRdb's table, derived via immunoSEQ multiplex PCR, lists solely in-frame clones and lacks some. Of about 370,000 clones in the sample, approximately 91% are singletons; the top ten hold 3% to 4.5%. Comment on this clone: Its antigen is undetermined.

Treatment described: some 19 received Ad26.COV2.S at low or high dose, single or two shots; 5 received placebo; per-sample allocation not given. Sampling was performed 63 days after the first vaccine or placebo injection. General study findings and limits: Recipients of either vaccine or placebo displayed similar breadth of non-spike TCRs. Possible underestimation of total T cell responses by the TCR breadth and depth analyses was noted.

The sample consisted of peripheral blood, taken in a trial of Ad26.COV2.S vaccine versus placebo. This clonotype was sampled from a person between 18 and 59 years old who received the Ad26.COV2.S COVID-19 vaccine or a placebo.

Written as DNA, the CDR3 is TGTGCCACCTGCGGATCTAGCGGGGGGCCCGGGGAGCTGTTTTTT. It codes for CATCGSSGGPGELFF. The chain joins TRBV15 to TRBJ2-2; 11 bases fit TRBD2. CDR3 length: 15 residues. J lost 6 bases, V lost 8 bases, and 8 bases had no gene match. The V gene's germline CDR1 is LNHNV and CDR2 YYDKDF (reference sequence).